The 6 T cell receptor beta chains listed next were all sequenced from one sample in a study of vaccination and CD4 T cells after COVID-19. Sequence data for DNA of cultured CD4+ T cells were generated by the Oncomine TCR Beta short-read assay. TCRdb fed the PCR reads into MiXCR, producing one record per CDR3 protein. The table includes about 12,000 distinct CDR3 sequences, 50% to 75% detected once. The antigens these receptors bind are not known. The treatment: approximately nine-day PBMC culture with coronavirus spike peptide pools or control peptides (ViraFEST assay). The source material was CD4+ T cells from blood, cultured in vitro. Every receptor here comes from a human donor who had recovered from COVID-19.

This chain connects TRBV20-1 to TRBJ2-7; D unclear. This CDR3 is 13 amino acids long. Trimming left V 4 bases short and J 7 bases short, with 17 bases between. The germline V gene has CDR1 DFQATT and CDR2 SNEGSKA (reference sequence). The CDR3 is CSAKRALAGEQYF. The CDR3 region has the DNA TGCAGTGCTAAGCGAGCCCTCGCTGGGGAGCAGTACTTC.

Turning to this clonotype: A junction boundary mismatches the germline segment, possibly from a read error. The rearrangement uses TRBV30 and TRBJ1-2; D call uncertain. The CDR3 length is 13 residues. The V gene's germline CDR1 is GTSNPN and CDR2 SVGIG (reference sequence). CDR3 bases: TGTGCCTGGAGTAAAGGGCCGGGCTATGGCTACGCCTTC. It yields the protein CAWSKGPGYGYAF.

The rearrangement joins TRBV6-5 to TRBJ1-5; 8 nucleotides match TRBD1. There are 15 residues in the CDR3. Germline V CDR1 and CDR2: MNHEY, SVGAGI. The V and J ends lost 4 bases and 7 bases, in that order; junction bases with no gene match: 9. In nucleotides, the CDR3 is TGTGCCAGCAGTTTACCGCGACAGGGGAACCAGCCCCAGCATTTT. This translates into CASSLPRQGNQPQHF.

This rearrangement joins TRBV6-1 to TRBJ2-3, with 9 bases identical to TRBD2. V was clipped by 8 bases and J by 4 bases; unmatched bases: 10. The CDR3 has 15 residues. Looked up from germline, CDR1 is MNHNS and CDR2 is SASEGT. The CDR3 bases are TGTGCCAGCGGGACGACTAGCGGATTGGCAGATACGCAGTATTTT. Translating it yields CASGTTSGLADTQYF.

This clonotype was seen more than once but under ten times. This sequence joins TRBV6-1 and TRBJ1-1, with a possible D match to TRBD1 (6 bases). The CDR3 is 15 residues long. Deletions cut 5 bases from V and 8 bases from J, with 21 bases between. Germline V lookup: CDR1 MNHNS, CDR2 SASEGT. The CDR3 DNA sequence: TGTGCCAGCAGTCCCCCGTCCGGGGGCGTCGGGGAAGCTTTCTTT. It encodes CASSPPSGGVGEAFF.

This clonotype was recorded only once. V gene TRBV7-2 combines with J gene TRBJ2-7; TRBD1 agrees at 11 bases. This CDR3 comprises 18 residues. Germline V CDR1 and CDR2: SGHTA, FQGNSA. V gave up 6 bases and J gave up 5 bases; unmatched junction bases: 18. The CDR3 reads CASSLRDRGTWSANEQYF. The CDR3 DNA reads as TGTGCCAGCAGTCTTCGGGACAGGGGGACTTGGTCTGCCAACGAGCAGTACTTC.